This T cell receptor beta chain appears in the sequencing data of a study of CXCR3-negative and CXCR3-positive naive CD8 T cells. Study background: Some 150 million TRB reads were obtained overall (about 1.5 +/- 0.3 million per library). General study results and limits: The TRB CDR3s that CXCR3-positive naive cells carried were more hydrophobic than those of CXCR3-negative naive cells.

The V gene's germline CDR1 is SQVTM and CDR2 ANQGSEA. This CDR3 has 15 amino acids. On this clonotype itself: No antigen is known for it.

Those CD8+ T cells considered naive were CD45RO-CCR7+CD27+CD95-. The TRB libraries of cDNA were built by UMI-labeled 5' RACE. TCRdb re-called the 5' RACE reads, yielding one record per CDR3 amino acid sequence without DNA. The sample includes approximately 100,000 distinct CDR3 sequences. Specimen: naive CXCR3+ CD8+ T cells from blood. The subset denotes: CD45RO-CCR7+CD27+CD95- naive CD8+ T cells expressing CXCR3 (TNR3+). The origin of this receptor is a human donor in good health. Some clones in this sample may be carry-over from other donors' samples. The chain joins TRBV29-1 to TRBJ2-3; without DNA, the TCRdb call of TRBD2 cannot be checked. This CDR3 reads CSVEYRGRSTDTQYF.